These 18 T cell receptor beta chains were all obtained from the same sample, sequenced in a study of blood T cell repertoires in COVID-19. Here immunoSEQ multiplex PCR was the method, and the copy in TCRdb shows in-frame clones only, minus some. The data show more than 130,000 clones, 88% seen once. The specimen sequenced was peripheral blood. Receptors were obtained from a man aged 50-59 years with active or convalescent COVID-19.

This chain links TRBV14 with TRBJ1-2; 7 nucleotides agree with TRBD1. The trim removed 4 bases at V and 4 bases at J, leaving 6 bases unmatched. There are 14 residues in the CDR3. Germline values: CDR1 SGHDN, CDR2 FVKESK. CDR3 residues: CASSLGQAFYGYTF. The CDR3 DNA reads as TGTGCCAGCAGCCTCGGACAGGCCTTCTATGGCTACACCTTC.

This chain connects TRBV28 to TRBJ1-1, with 8 bases that match TRBD1. Germline CDR1 MDHEN, CDR2 SYDVKM. CDR3 length equals 16 residues. V lost 5 bases and J lost 3; bases outside the gene matches: 11. Here the CDR3 reads CASSPEGTGRYTEAFF. The CDR3 DNA reads TGTGCCAGCAGTCCTGAGGGGACAGGACGGTACACTGAAGCTTTCTTT.

The chain is built from TRBV5-1 and TRBJ2-1; 9 bases align to TRBD2. This CDR3 is built from 17 residues. The ends lost 0 bases at V and 7 bases at J; junction bases unmatched: 11. Germline V lookup: CDR1 SGHRS, CDR2 YFSETQ. CDR3 DNA sequence: TGCGCCAGCAGCTTGGCCTTAGCGGGAGACGTAGGGAATGAGCAGTTCTTC. Translating gives CASSLALAGDVGNEQFF.

This CDR3 is CASSEQGYVYGYTF. The CDR3 DNA reads TGTGCCAGCAGTGAGCAGGGATACGTCTATGGCTACACCTTC. This rearrangement joins TRBV6-1 to TRBJ1-2, with D possibly being TRBD1 (5 bases). From germline, CDR1 is MNHNS and CDR2 SASEGT. Trimming removed 3 bases from V and 4 bases from J, with 12 bases in between. This CDR3 comprises 14 residues.

The chain is built from TRBV6-5 and TRBJ2-7, with D possibly being TRBD1 (7 bases). Deletions cut 1 base from V and 1 base from J, with 11 bases between. CDR1 MNHEY and CDR2 SVGAGI come from the germline V gene. This CDR3 has 15 amino acids. The CDR3 DNA reads TGTGCCAGCAGTTACTTGGGGGGACAGTCCTACGAGCAGTACTTC. Its protein is CASSYLGGQSYEQYF.

The CDR3 is CATSDYPRSEAFF. Here the CDR3 DNA reads TGTGCCACCAGTGACTATCCACGGAGTGAAGCTTTCTTT. The J gene is TRBJ1-1, the V gene TRBV24-1; D gene unclear. The CDR3 consists of 13 residues. Germline V CDR1 and CDR2: KGHDR, SFDVKD. The V gene lost 4 bases and the J gene lost 7 bases, with 12 bases spanning the gap.

V gene TRBV27 combines with J gene TRBJ2-3; 7 nucleotides line up with TRBD2. V lost 0 bases and J lost 6; bases outside the gene matches: 6. CDR3 length equals 15 residues. Germline CDR1 reads MNHEY; CDR2 reads SMNVEV (reference sequence). CDR3 nucleotides: TGTGCCAGCAGTTTATCGGCGGGAGTGTACGATACGCAGTATTTT. This sequence encodes CASSLSAGVYDTQYF.

The chain employs TRBV10-3 and TRBJ2-7; a weak D match, TRBD2 (6 bases). V shed 8 bases and J shed 0 bases, with 14 bases lying between them. Germline V gene data show CDR1 as ENHRY and CDR2 as SYGVKD. The CDR3 extends over 14 amino acids. CDR3 DNA sequence: TGTGCCATCGGCGACCCCGGGAGCTCCTACGAGCAGTACTTC. Residues: CAIGDPGSSYEQYF.

The count of this clone is one. The chain employs TRBV6-1 and TRBJ2-2; 8 bases line up with TRBD1. With 3 bases clipped from V and 3 bases from J, the junction kept 3 bases outside the gene matches. Germline CDR1 MNHNS, CDR2 SASEGT. The CDR3 length is 15 residues. The CDR3 DNA reads as TGTGCCAGCAGTGAGAACAGGGGGGACACCGGGGAGCTGTTTTTT. The encoded protein is CASSENRGDTGELFF.

The chain employs TRBV11-1 and TRBJ1-1, with D uncertain. The V gene's germline CDR1 is SGHAT and CDR2 FQDESV (reference sequence). Trimming removed 5 bases at V and 5 bases at J, with 21 bases between. The CDR3 runs to 16 residues. CDR3 coding DNA: TGTGCCAGCAGCCTAGGGTTCGGCGGCGGTAGGACTGAAGCTTTCTTT. Translation gives CASSLGFGGGRTEAFF.

Concerning this clone: The DNA is left out, because the CDR3 cannot be placed on it with certainty; the CDR3 is given as TCRdb lists it. At the DNA level, this CDR3 is encoded by other sequences in the same sample as well. V gene TRBV6-5 combines with J gene TRBJ2-7; the table assigns TRBD1, which was not confirmed against the DNA. From germline, CDR1 is MNHEY and CDR2 SVGAGI. The CDR3 has 15 residues if both end residues are counted. CDR3 residues: CASSYVGTGIYEQYF.

The chain is built from TRBV28 and TRBJ1-2; D is undetermined. Looked up from germline, CDR1 is MDHEN and CDR2 is SYDVKM. CDR3 size: 12 residues. The ends were cut back, 2 bases at V and 8 bases at J, with 9 bases in the middle. This CDR3 reads CASSLKGGGYTF. The CDR3 region has the DNA TGTGCCAGCAGTTTAAAGGGAGGAGGCTACACCTTC.

The rearrangement joins TRBV9 to TRBJ1-5; 9 positions match TRBD1. This CDR3 has 14 amino acids. From germline, CDR1 is SGDLS and CDR2 YYNGEE. V was pared by 4 bases and J by 14 bases, with 13 bases of the junction left unmatched. The CDR3 here is CASSRSPGTGFEHF. The CDR3 nucleotides read TGTGCCAGCAGCCGTAGTCCCGGGACAGGGTTTGAGCATTTT. Looking up the rest from reference TRBV9 and TRBJ1-5 gives the full variable domain: DSGVTQTPKHLITATGQRVTLRCSPRSGDLSVYWYQQSLDQGLQFLIQYYNGEERAKGNILERFSAQQFPDLHSELNLSSLELGDSALYFCASSRSPGTGFEHFGDGTRLSIL.

This clone appeared a few times. The chain couples TRBV5-4 to TRBJ1-3; D unclear. The CDR3 length is 16 residues. CDR1 SGHNT and CDR2 YYREEE come from the germline V gene (reference sequence). V was shortened by 0 bases and J by 1 base, with 11 bases between the two germline ends. CDR3 nucleotides: TGTGCCAGCAGCTTGGGTCAGACCGGGTCTGGAAACACCATATATTTT. Encoded protein: CASSLGQTGSGNTIYF.

This chain joins TRBV3-1 (or the pseudogene TRBV3-2) and TRBJ2-7; 8 bases line up with TRBD1. The germline gives CDR1 LGHDT, CDR2 YNNKEL (reference sequence). V shed 3 bases and J 6 bases; nucleotides not matched to a gene: 13. The CDR3 has 16 amino acids. CDR3 nucleotides: TGTGCCAGCAGCCAGACCCCCGGGACAGGTGGGAGCGAGCAGTACTTC. Protein: CASSQTPGTGGSEQYF.

The V call is TRBV18, the J call TRBJ1-5; maybe TRBD1 (5 bases). Germline V gene sequence: CDR1 KGHSH, CDR2 LQKENI. The CDR3 is 17 residues long. The V and J ends lost 2 bases and 2 bases respectively, with 16 bases between them. The chain's CDR3 is CASSPSRVGGGNQPQHF. As DNA, the CDR3 is TGTGCCAGCTCACCATCCAGGGTGGGGGGTGGCAATCAGCCCCAGCATTTT.

The chain joins TRBV28 to TRBJ2-1, with 9 bases identical to TRBD2. Germline V gene lookup returns CDR1 MDHEN and CDR2 SYDVKM. The CDR3 is made up of 15 amino acids. With V trimmed by 2 bases and J by 6 bases, 5 bases remained unmatched. The CDR3 DNA sequence: TGTGCCAGCAGTTTAGGGACTAGCTTTTCCAATGAGCAGTTCTTC. Protein sequence: CASSLGTSFSNEQFF.

The gene calls are TRBV6-5 and TRBJ2-3, with a possible D match to TRBD1 (6 bases). Germline loops: CDR1 MNHEY, CDR2 SVGAGI. This CDR3 contains 15 residues. Between the trimmed V and J ends, which lost 6 bases and 2 bases, there was a span of 15 bases. CDR3 residues: CASSQQGSSTDTQYF. As DNA, the CDR3 is TGTGCCAGCAGCCAACAGGGATCCTCCACAGATACGCAGTATTTT.